This T cell receptor (beta chain) was found in a study of beta chain features in type 1 diabetes. General observations from the study: cDNA-based reads could over-represent cells with high TCR expression.

To note about this clone: Its antigen is unidentified.

CD45RO/CCR7/CD25/CD127/CD95/CD27 separated CD4+ naive, central memory, regulatory and stem cell-like memory cells by sorting. Every bit of the isolated RNA underwent reverse transcription, so sequencing read expressed TCRB transcripts. Sequencing was performed with immunoSEQ multiplex PCR; in TCRdb, only in-frame clones are kept and a portion is missing. The table has around 400,000 clones, around 15% seen once. Germline V gene sequence: CDR1 SGHRS, CDR2 YFSETQ. There are 13 residues in the CDR3. Deletions cut 5 bases from V and 6 bases from J, with 15 bases between. The receptor was isolated from a woman in her late teens or twenties in good health. The sample was naive CD4+ T cells from blood. The chain is built from TRBV5-1 and TRBJ2-7, with D perhaps TRBD2 (6 bases). The DNA for the CDR3 is TGCGCCAGCAGAAATCCTCTGGAGGGCGAGCAGTACTTC. Encoded protein: CASRNPLEGEQYF.